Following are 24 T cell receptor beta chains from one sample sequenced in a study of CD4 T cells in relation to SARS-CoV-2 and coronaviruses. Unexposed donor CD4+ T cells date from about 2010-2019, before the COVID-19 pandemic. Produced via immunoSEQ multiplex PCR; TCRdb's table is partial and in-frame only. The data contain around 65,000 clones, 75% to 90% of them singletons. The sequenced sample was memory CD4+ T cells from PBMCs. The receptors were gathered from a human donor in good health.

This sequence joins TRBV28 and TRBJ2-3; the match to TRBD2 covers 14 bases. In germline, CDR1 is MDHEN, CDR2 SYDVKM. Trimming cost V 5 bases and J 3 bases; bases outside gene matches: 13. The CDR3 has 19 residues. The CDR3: CASSTTSGRAGMKTDTQYF. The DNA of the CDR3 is TGTGCCAGCAGTACGACTAGCGGGAGGGCCGGGATGAAAACAGATACGCAGTATTTT.

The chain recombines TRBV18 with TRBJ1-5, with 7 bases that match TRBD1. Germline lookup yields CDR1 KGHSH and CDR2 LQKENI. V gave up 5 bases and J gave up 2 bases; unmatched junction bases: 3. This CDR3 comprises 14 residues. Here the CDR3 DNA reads TGTGCCAGCTCAAGGACAGGTGGCAATCAGCCCCAGCATTTT. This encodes CASSRTGGNQPQHF.

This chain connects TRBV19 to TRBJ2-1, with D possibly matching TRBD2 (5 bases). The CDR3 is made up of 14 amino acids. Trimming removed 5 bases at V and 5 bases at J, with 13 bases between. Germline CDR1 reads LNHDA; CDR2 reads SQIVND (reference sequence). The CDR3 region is CASSQRTGDNEQFF. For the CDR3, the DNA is TGTGCCAGTAGTCAGCGGACTGGGGACAATGAGCAGTTCTTC.

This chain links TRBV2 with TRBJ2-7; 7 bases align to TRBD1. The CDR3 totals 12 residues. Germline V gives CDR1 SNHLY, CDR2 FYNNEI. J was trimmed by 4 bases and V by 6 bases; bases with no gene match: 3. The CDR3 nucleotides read TGTGCCAGCAGCCGACAGGGATACGAGCAGTACTTC. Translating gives CASSRQGYEQYF.

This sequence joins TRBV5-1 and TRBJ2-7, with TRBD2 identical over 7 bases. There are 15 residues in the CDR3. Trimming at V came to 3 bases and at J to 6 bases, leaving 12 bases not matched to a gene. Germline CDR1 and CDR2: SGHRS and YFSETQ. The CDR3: CASSSLLGGRGEQYF. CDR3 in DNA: TGCGCCAGCAGCTCCCTCCTCGGAGGGAGGGGCGAGCAGTACTTC.

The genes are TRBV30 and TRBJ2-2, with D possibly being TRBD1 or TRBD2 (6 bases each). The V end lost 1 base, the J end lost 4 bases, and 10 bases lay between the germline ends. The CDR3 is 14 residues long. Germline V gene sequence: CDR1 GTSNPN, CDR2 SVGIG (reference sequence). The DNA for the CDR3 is TGTGCCTGGAGTGGGGGGGCTATCACCGGGGAGCTGTTTTTT. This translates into CAWSGGAITGELFF. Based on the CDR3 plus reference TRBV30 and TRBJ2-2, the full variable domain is SQTIHQWPATLVQPVGSPLSLECTVEGTSNPNLYWYRQAAGRGLQLLFYSVGIGQISSEVPQNLSASRPQDRQFILSSKKLLLSDSGFYLCAWSGGAITGELFFGEGSRLTVL.

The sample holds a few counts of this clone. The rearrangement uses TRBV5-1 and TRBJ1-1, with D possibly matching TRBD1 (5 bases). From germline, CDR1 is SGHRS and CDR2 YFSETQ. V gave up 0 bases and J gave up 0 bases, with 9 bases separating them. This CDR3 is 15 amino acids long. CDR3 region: CASSLAPGMNTEAFF. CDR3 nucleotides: TGCGCCAGCAGCTTGGCCCCAGGGATGAACACTGAAGCTTTCTTT.

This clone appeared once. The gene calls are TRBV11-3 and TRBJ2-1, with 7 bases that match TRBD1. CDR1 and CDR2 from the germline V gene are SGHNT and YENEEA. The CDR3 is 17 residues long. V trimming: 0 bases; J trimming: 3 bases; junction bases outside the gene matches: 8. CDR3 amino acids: CASSLDQGVGGYNEQFF. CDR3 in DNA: TGTGCCAGCAGCTTAGACCAGGGGGTTGGGGGCTACAATGAGCAGTTCTTC. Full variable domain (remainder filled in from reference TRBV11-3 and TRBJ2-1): EAGVVQSPRYKIIEKKQPVAFWCNPISGHNTLYWYLQNLGQGPELLIRYENEEAVDDSQLPKDRFSAERLKGVDSTLKIQPAELGDSAVYLCASSLDQGVGGYNEQFFGPGTRLTVL.

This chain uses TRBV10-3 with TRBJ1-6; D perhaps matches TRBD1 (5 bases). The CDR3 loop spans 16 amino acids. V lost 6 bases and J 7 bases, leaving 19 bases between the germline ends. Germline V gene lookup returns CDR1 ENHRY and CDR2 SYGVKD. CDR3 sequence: CAISEGRGQMNSPLHF. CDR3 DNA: TGTGCCATCAGCGAGGGGAGGGGCCAAATGAATTCACCCCTCCACTTT.

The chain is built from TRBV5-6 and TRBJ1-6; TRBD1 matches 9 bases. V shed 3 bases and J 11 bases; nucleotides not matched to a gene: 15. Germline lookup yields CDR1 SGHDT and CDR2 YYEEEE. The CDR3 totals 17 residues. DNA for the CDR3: TGTGCCAGCAGCTCCCGGGACAGGGTTTGGACCCCTACACCCCTCCACTTT. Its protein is CASSSRDRVWTPTPLHF.

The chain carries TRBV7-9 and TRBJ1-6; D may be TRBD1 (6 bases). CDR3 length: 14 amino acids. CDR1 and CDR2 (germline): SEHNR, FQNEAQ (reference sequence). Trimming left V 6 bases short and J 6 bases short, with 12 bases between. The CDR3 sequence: CASRQTGGNSPLHF. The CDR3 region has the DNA TGTGCCAGCAGACAGACAGGTGGTAATTCACCCCTCCACTTT.

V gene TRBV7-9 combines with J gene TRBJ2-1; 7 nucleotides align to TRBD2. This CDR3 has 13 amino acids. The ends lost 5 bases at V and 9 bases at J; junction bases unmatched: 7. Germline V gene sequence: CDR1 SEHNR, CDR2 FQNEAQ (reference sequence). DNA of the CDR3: TGTGCCAGCAGCCCCGAAGGCGGGAGTGAGCAGTTCTTC. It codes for CASSPEGGSEQFF. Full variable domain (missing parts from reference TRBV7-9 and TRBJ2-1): DTGVSQNPRHKITKRGQNVTFRCDPISEHNRLYWYRQTLGQGPEFLTYFQNEAQLEKSRLLSDRFSAERPKGSFSTLEIQRTEQGDSAMYLCASSPEGGSEQFFGPGTRLTVL.

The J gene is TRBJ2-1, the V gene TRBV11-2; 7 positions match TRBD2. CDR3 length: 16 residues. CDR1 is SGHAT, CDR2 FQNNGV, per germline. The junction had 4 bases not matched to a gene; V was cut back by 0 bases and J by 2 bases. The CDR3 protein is CASSLDRTSTYNEQFF. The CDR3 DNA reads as TGTGCCAGCAGCTTAGACAGGACTAGTACCTACAATGAGCAGTTCTTC.

The CDR3 sequence is CASSRDNGYGYTF. Written as DNA, the CDR3 is TGTGCCAGCAGCCGAGACAATGGCTATGGCTACACCTTC. The chain carries TRBV7-9 and TRBJ1-2; no clear D gene. The germline V and J ends were trimmed by 5 bases and 4 bases, with 11 bases remaining between them. The CDR3 is 13 residues long. Per the germline V gene, CDR1 is SEHNR and CDR2 is FQNEAQ (reference sequence). The whole variable domain, remainder taken from reference TRBV7-9 and TRBJ1-2, is DTGVSQNPRHKITKRGQNVTFRCDPISEHNRLYWYRQTLGQGPEFLTYFQNEAQLEKSRLLSDRFSAERPKGSFSTLEIQRTEQGDSAMYLCASSRDNGYGYTFGSGTRLTVV.

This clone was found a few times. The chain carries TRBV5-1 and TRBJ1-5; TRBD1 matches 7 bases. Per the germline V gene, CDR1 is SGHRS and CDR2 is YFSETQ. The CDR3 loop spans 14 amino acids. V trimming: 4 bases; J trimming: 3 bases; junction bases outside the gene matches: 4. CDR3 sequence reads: CASSEGQNNQPQHF. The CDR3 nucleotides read TGCGCCAGCAGCGAGGGACAGAACAATCAGCCCCAGCATTTT.

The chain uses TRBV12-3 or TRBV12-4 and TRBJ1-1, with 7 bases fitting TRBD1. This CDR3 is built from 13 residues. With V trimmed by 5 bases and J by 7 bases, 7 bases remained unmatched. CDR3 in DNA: TGTGCCAGCAGTCCCAGACGGGACAGTGAAGCTTTCTTT. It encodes CASSPRRDSEAFF.

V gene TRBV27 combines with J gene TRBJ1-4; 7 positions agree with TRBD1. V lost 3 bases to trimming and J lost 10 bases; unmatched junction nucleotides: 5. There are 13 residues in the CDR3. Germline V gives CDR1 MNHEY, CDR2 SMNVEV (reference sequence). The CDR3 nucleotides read TGTGCCAGCAGTTTTAGCGCAGGGGGAAAACTGTTTTTT. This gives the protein CASSFSAGGKLFF.

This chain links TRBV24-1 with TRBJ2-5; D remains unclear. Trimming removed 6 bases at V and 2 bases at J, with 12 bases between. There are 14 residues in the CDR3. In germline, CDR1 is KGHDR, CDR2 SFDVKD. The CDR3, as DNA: TGTGCCACCAGTTCTGGTGGTTTACAAGAGACCCAGTACTTC. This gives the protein CATSSGGLQETQYF.

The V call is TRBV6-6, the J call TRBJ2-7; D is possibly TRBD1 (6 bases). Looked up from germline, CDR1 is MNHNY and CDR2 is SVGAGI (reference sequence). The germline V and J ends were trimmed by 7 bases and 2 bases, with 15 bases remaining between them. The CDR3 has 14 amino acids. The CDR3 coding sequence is TGTGCCAGCAATTCATTAACAGGGACCTACGAGCAGTACTTC. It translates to CASNSLTGTYEQYF.

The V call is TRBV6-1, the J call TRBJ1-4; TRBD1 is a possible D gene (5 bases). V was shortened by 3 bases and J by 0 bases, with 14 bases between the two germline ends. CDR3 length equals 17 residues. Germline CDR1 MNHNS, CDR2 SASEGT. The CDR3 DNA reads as TGTGCCAGCAGTGAGCCGGGACGGATTGCAACTAATGAAAAACTGTTTTTT. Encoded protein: CASSEPGRIATNEKLFF.

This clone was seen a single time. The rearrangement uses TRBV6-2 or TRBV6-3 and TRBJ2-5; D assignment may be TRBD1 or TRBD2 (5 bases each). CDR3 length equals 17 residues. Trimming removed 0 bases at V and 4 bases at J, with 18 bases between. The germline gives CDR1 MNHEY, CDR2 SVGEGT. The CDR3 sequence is CASSYSRRTGGAETQYF. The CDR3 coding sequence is TGTGCCAGCAGTTACTCGAGGCGTACAGGAGGCGCAGAGACCCAGTACTTC.

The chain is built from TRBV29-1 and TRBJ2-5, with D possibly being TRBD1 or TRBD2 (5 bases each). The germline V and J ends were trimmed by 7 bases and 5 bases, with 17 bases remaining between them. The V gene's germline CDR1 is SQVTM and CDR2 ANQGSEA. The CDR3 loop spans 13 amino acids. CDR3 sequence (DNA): TGCAGCGCCGAAACCGGGGCACCGGAGACCCAGTACTTC. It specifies CSAETGAPETQYF.

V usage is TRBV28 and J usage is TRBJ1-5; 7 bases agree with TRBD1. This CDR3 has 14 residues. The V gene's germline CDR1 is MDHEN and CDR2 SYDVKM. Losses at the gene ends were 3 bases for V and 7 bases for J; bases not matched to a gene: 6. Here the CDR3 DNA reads TGTGCCAGCAGTTTCATAGGGGGCCGGCAGCCCCAGCATTTT. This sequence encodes CASSFIGGRQPQHF.

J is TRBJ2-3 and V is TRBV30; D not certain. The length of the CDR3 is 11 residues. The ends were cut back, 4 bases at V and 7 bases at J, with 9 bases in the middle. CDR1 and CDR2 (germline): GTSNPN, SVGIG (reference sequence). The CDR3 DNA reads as TGTGCCTGGACCCATCCGAATACGCAGTATTTT. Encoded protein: CAWTHPNTQYF.